This T cell receptor beta chain was captured by sequencing in a study of human T cells and chemical hapten exposure listed by TCRdb under 2021. With respect to the entire study: For sensitization, 2% DPC in acetone was applied to a 2 cm by 2 cm area of upper inner arm skin. Throughout the study period of around 25 weeks, patients also received therapeutic DPC doses to the scalp every week. Patch testing was done on the upper back using Finn chambers containing 0.01% DPC, and results were scored after 6 days according to International Contact Dermatitis Research Group standards. Alopecia areata with under or over 50% scalp involvement, alopecia totalis and alopecia universalis were represented in the patient cohort, which was mostly female. Libraries were pooled for sequencing, and variation in per-sample TCR yields was attributed mainly to small differences in library volumes within the pool. Peripheral blood TCR repertoire changes were tracked in vivo in alopecia patients during primary and secondary sensitization to the hapten diphenylcyclopropenone (DPC). Blood samples were taken from patients before sensitization (week 0) and at 2, 6 and about 24 weeks after DPC sensitization. Around 29 alopecia patients provided blood for TCR sequencing at one to four time points (pre-sensitization, 2, 6 and 24 weeks).

The paper's findings and limits, for the study overall: Compared with pre-sensitization or healthy control sets, expanded TCRs formed significantly more large CDR3 similarity clusters, which is consistent with antigen-driven responses. Repeated subsampling changed both the strength of the expansion versus patch-test correlation and the threshold at which the correlation became significant. Patch test score correlated positively with the number of PT1 expanded TCRs, reaching significance at thresholds 8, 16 and 32 but not at 4. No change with DPC sensitization was found in the number of TCRs above 1 in 1000 frequency, and no evidence of global repertoire structure alterations was found. Alopecia, a presumed autoimmune disease, was present in all patients, so the immune response of the patients might differ from that of healthy individuals.

From the cysteine up to the phenylalanine, the CDR3 has a length of 15 residues. Here the CDR3 DNA is all that survives: 45 bases in frame from base 1. Sequences SGHTA (CDR1) and FQGNSA (CDR2) are obtained from the germline V gene. V drops 5 bases and J drops 1 base, leaving 15 bases in between. Libraries were built with RACE. Sequencer: NextSeq 500. Library preparation attached unique molecular identifiers to individual cDNA molecules for quantitative, reproducible TCR counting. For every blood RNA sample, sequencing covered both the TCR alpha and TCR beta chains. In the source study's methods: Samples had a median of around 92,000 TCRs, with a range from roughly 20,000 to 700,000. V, J and CDR3 annotation of the TCR reads was carried out using the Decombinator software suite. For the PS versus PT1 abundance plots, all samples were subsampled to the same number of TCRs (28,000). TCRs were defined as expanded if absent before sensitization and observed at least eight times at the 2-week time point. In-frame beta chains were kept once TCRdb had trimmed the public reads at Q25 with fastp and called clones with MiXCR. Merged by CDR3 protein, the rows form single entries marked with the most common genes and DNA. TCRdb, not the authors, supplied the V and J calls. The sample includes a few hundred thousand distinct CDR3 sequences, with just under 6.5% observed a single time. The ten largest clones capture approximately 5.4% of the sample.

This clonotype was detected a few times. There is no known antigen for this receptor. It has no much larger one-base neighbor in the sample; base qualities were not kept. Explained via the paper, the time point label denotes: patch test 2, 6 weeks after DPC sensitization. The label giving this sample's treatment or condition can be read as: therapeutic diphenylcyclopropenone sensitization with weekly scalp DPC. At each patch-test visit, blood was drawn before the patch test was applied. Eligible patients were aged 18 to 70, diagnosed with alopecia, deemed suitable for DPC therapy, and excluded if pregnant. Total RNA was isolated from unfractionated whole blood collected in Tempus Blood RNA tubes.

Specimen: whole blood, collected in connection with sensitization to the hapten diphenylcyclopropenone (DPC). This clonotype originated in a woman aged 18-35 years with alopecia areata. Some clones in this sample may be carry-over from other donors' samples. The sequence links TRBV7-2 to TRBJ2-7, with a weak D call of TRBD1 (6 bases match). The bases read TGTGCCAGCAGCCCAAGACAGGTTGGGTCCTACGAGCAGTACTTC. Its coded protein is CASSPRQVGSYEQYF.